This T cell receptor beta chain was retrieved from a study of neoadjuvant anti-PD-1 for oral cavity cancer. Stage II-IVA oral cavity squamous cell carcinoma was new and untreated by systemic or radiation therapy. Patients had HPV-negative, locally advanced oral cavity squamous cell carcinoma. Most tumor samples had roughly 4.5 ug input DNA in two replicates. Assay: immunoSEQ multiplex PCR; the TCRdb copy retains only in-frame clones and omits some. The sample contains more than 10,000 clones, over 50% of which appear only once. The germline gives CDR1 WNHNN, CDR2 SYGVQD (reference sequence). This CDR3 has 14 residues. The V end lost 3 bases, the J end lost 1 base, and 6 bases lay between the germline ends.

Source: tumor tissue, taken before nivolumab (anti-PD-1) treatment. This sequence originates from a person between 40 and 80 years old with oral cavity squamous cell carcinoma. V gene TRBV10-1 combines with J gene TRBJ2-2; D gene unclear. The CDR3 DNA follows: TGCGCCAGCAGTGATAAAGTGAACACCGGGGAGCTGTTTTTT. This translates into CASSDKVNTGELFF.